This T cell receptor (beta chain) was captured in a study of CD8 T cells in ankylosing spondylitis. Of note for this clonotype: Its antigen is currently unknown.

Construction of TCR beta libraries was performed using quantitative 5'-RACE with molecular barcodes. One entry per CDR3 protein, called by TCRdb with MiXCR from the 5' RACE reads. The data show around 300,000 distinct CDR3 sequences, approximately 14% seen once. Points from the study as a whole: Those disease-linked clones were CD8+; they were also relatively rare in peripheral blood. From matched ankylosing spondylitis synovial fluid, disease-linked clones were reportedly recovered at significantly enriched levels. Reports of some motif variants in reactive arthritis synovial fluid and blood predate this one.

Sequenced: blood, either unsorted or a sorted T cell fraction (not recorded which). The TCR originated in a male donor with ankylosing spondylitis or in good health (not recorded which).

CDR3 sequence reads: CAIGGAGANVLTF. CDR3 DNA sequence: TGTGCCATAGGAGGGGCTGGGGCCAACGTCCTGACTTTC. The chain links TRBV6-1 to TRBJ2-6; TRBD2 is a possible D gene (6 bases). This CDR3 contains 13 residues. V was cut by 10 bases and J by 2 bases, with 9 bases left in between. In germline, CDR1 is MNHNS, CDR2 SASEGT.